This is a list of T cell receptor beta chains from one sample in a study of T cells after yellow fever vaccination. TCRdb analysed the 5' RACE reads with MiXCR anew, one entry per CDR3 protein. The sample yields tens of thousands of distinct CDR3 sequences, approximately 6% seen once. The sample here was PBMCs, either bulk or a sorted T-cell subset (CD4+, CD8+, memory, or dextramer-sorted; not recorded which), taken on the day of the yellow fever booster vaccination. These receptors all stem from a young man who received the YFV17D yellow fever vaccine. Both conserved end residues are part of each CDR3. A D gene is named only where the DNA matches it firmly. Size tells how often a clone was seen (once, few, many) or the class of an expanded clone, and some rows leave it out.

>TRBV5-5|NA|TRBJ2-5|few
TGTGCCAGCACCTCTTTGAATGGGGGGTTAGAGACCCAGTACTTC
CASTSLNGGLETQYF
>TRBV20-1|NA|TRBJ2-7|few
TGCAGTGCTAATAGACCGTCCTACGAGCAGTACTTC
CSANRPSYEQYF
>TRBV7-9|TRBD2|TRBJ2-1|many
TGTGCCAGCAGCCCCCTCGGGGGCAGGCTAGCGGGAAGGAGAGGAAATGAGCAGTTCTTC
CASSPLGGRLAGRRGNEQFF
>TRBV12-3/TRBV12-4|NA|TRBJ1-2|many
TGTGCCAGCAGTCTCCGAGGGGCGGGGGTCTATGGCTACACCTTC
CASSLRGAGVYGYTF
>TRBV5-5|TRBD1|TRBJ2-7|NA
TGTGCCAGCAGCTCCTCCGGACAGGGTATACGATACGAGCAGTACTTC
CASSSSGQGIRYEQYF
>TRBV10-3|NA|TRBJ2-7|few
TGTGCCATCAGTAGAAAGGGTGGGGGCCGGGAGAACGAGCAGTACTTC
CAISRKGGGRENEQYF
>TRBV9|NA|TRBJ2-7|many
TGTGCCAGCAGCGACGAGGGGGGGTACGAGCAGTACTTC
CASSDEGGYEQYF
>TRBV6-2/TRBV6-3|NA|TRBJ2-1|many
TGTGCCAGCAGTTCTCTAGCCCACATCAATGAGCAGTTCTTC
CASSSLAHINEQFF
>TRBV5-1|NA|TRBJ2-1|few
TGCGCCAGCAGCTTGTCGCGGAGACCTTACAATGAGCAGTTCTTC
CASSLSRRPYNEQFF
>TRBV9|NA|TRBJ1-1|NA
TGTGCCAGCAGCTCCACGGGCGACCTTATGAACACTGAAGCTTTCTTT
CASSSTGDLMNTEAFF
>TRBV10-3|TRBD2|TRBJ2-1|many
TGTGCCATCAGTGAGCCCTCCGGGGTAGCGGGAGCGACTGAGCAGTTCTTC
CAISEPSGVAGATEQFF
>TRBV6-5|NA|TRBJ2-5|many
TGTGCCAGCAGTTTACTCGGAGCAGGGAACGACCAGTACTTC
CASSLLGAGNDQYF
>TRBV20-1|TRBD2|TRBJ2-1|few
TGCAGTGCTATCCCCCGGAGACTAGCGCTCAATGAGCAGTTCTTC
CSAIPRRLALNEQFF
>TRBV29-1|NA|TRBJ1-1|many
TGCAGCGTTGTGGTCAAGGACACTGAAGCTTTCTTT
CSVVVKDTEAFF
>TRBV5-4|NA|TRBJ1-1|few
TGTGCCAGCAGCCGGACCCAGGGCGGCACTGAAGCTTTCTTT
CASSRTQGGTEAFF
>TRBV18|NA|TRBJ2-1|many
TGTGCCAGCTCACCAAGTGCAGCTCCCGGATGGAATGAGCAGTTCTTC
CASSPSAAPGWNEQFF
>TRBV6-1|NA|TRBJ2-2|few
TGTGCCACCGGAGGGGGAGTCCGGACCGGGGAGCTGTTTTTT
CATGGGVRTGELFF
>TRBV20-1|NA|TRBJ2-2|many
TGCAGTGCAAGGGACCCCTACACCGGGGAGCTGTTTTTT
CSARDPYTGELFF
>TRBV12-3/TRBV12-4|NA|TRBJ1-2|many
TGTGCCAGCAGTTCTGGCGGGGGCCCGGGTGGCTACACCTTC
CASSSGGGPGGYTF
>TRBV7-2|TRBD2|TRBJ2-1|few
TGTGCCAGCAACATGGGTGCAGCGGGATCCTACAATGAGCAGTTCTTC
CASNMGAAGSYNEQFF
>TRBV5-1|NA|TRBJ2-3|many
TGCGCCAGCAGGGCATTCTCCACGCCAGATACGCAGTATTTT
CASRAFSTPDTQYF
>TRBV7-9|TRBD2|TRBJ2-1|NA
TGTGCCAGCAGCCGGACTAGCGTTTACAATGAGCAGTTCTTC
CASSRTSVYNEQFF
>TRBV7-9|TRBD1|TRBJ2-7|many
TGTGCCAGCAGCTCCGGGCCCGGACAGGGGAAATCCTACGAGCAGTACTTC
CASSSGPGQGKSYEQYF